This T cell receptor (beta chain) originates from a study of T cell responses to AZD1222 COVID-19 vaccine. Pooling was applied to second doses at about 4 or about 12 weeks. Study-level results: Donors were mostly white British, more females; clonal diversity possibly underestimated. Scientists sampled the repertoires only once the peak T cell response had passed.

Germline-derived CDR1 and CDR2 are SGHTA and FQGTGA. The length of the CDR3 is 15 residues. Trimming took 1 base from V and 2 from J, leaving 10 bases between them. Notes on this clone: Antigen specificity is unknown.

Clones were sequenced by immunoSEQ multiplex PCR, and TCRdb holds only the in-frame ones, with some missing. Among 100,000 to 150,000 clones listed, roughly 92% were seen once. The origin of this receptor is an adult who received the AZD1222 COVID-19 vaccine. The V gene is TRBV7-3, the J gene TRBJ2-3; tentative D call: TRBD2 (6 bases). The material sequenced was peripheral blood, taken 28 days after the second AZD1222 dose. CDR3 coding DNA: TGTGCCAGCAGCTTAAGTTCTAGCGCCACAGATACGCAGTATTTT. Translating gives CASSLSSSATDTQYF.